This passage covers 9 T cell receptor beta chains from one sample sequenced in a study of blood T cells in healthy people across ages (dated by TCRdb to the mid-2010s). Receptor libraries were prepared by 5' RACE. TCRdb lists the instrument as Illumina HiSeq 2500. A second PCR of roughly 7 to 12 cycles was run with a J-beta primer mix and a sample-barcoded 5' primer. TCRdb applied fastp at Q25 and MiXCR to the public reads, then kept only in-frame beta chains. Rows with one shared CDR3 protein collapse into an entry with the most common genes and DNA. The sample table lists 800,000 to 1,300,000 distinct CDR3 sequences, almost 25% of them with a count of one. The ten largest clones add up to approximately 0.79% of the sample. The same data also contributed to another study, on T cells of mothers and their children.

Sequencing used blood. These receptor sequences come from a girl aged 2 to 9 in good health.

This chain joins TRBV25-1 and TRBJ2-5; D might be TRBD2 (5 bases). Trimming removed 3 bases at V and 5 bases at J, with 19 bases between. Germline V gives CDR1 MGHDK, CDR2 SYGVNS. The CDR3 has 16 residues. The CDR3, as DNA: TGTGCCAGCAGTGACCCCCTGCCGGGGAGCAGGGAGACCCAGTACTTC. Amino acid sequence: CASSDPLPGSRETQYF.

This clonotype showed up just a few times. This rearrangement joins TRBV24-1 to TRBJ2-2; no firm D call. CDR3 length: 14 amino acids. The germline CDR1 and CDR2 sequences are KGHDR and SFDVKD. V lost 10 bases and J lost 0, with 11 bases in between. CDR3 DNA sequence: TGTGCCACAAGGCAAGCCTCGAACACCGGGGAGCTGTTTTTT. Its translation is CATRQASNTGELFF.

This clonotype was observed at least ten times. The genes are TRBV5-1 and TRBJ1-1; D may be TRBD1 (6 bases). CDR1 and CDR2 (germline): SGHRS, YFSETQ. V lost 0 bases and J lost 1, with 7 bases in between. This CDR3 comprises 14 residues. CDR3 amino acids: CASSLEGENTEAFF. In DNA form, the CDR3 reads TGCGCCAGCAGCTTGGAGGGGGAGAACACTGAAGCTTTCTTT.

To note about this clonotype: The junction does not match germline at one end; this may be a read error. This chain uses TRBV5-1 with TRBJ1-1, with unresolved D. CDR1 is SGHRS and CDR2 is YFSETQ in the germline V gene. There are 12 residues in the CDR3. CDR3 coding DNA: TGCGCCAGCAGCTTTTCCGGTACTGAAGCTTCCTTT. Translated, it gives CASSFSGTEASF.

This clonotype was detected a few times. A much bigger clone sits one base away, suggesting this may be a read error. The CDR3 is CATSDPGAADTQYF. As DNA, the CDR3 is TGTGCCACCAGTGACCCGGGGGCAGCAGATACGCAGTATTTT. V gene TRBV15 combines with J gene TRBJ2-3; TRBD1 or TRBD2 may be the D gene (6 bases each). Between the trimmed V and J ends, which lost 6 bases and 4 bases, there was a span of 14 bases. This CDR3 is built from 14 residues. CDR1 is LNHNV, CDR2 YYDKDF, per germline (reference sequence).

This rearrangement joins TRBV20-1 to TRBJ2-3; 8 nucleotides align to TRBD1. Trimming removed 5 bases from V and 3 bases from J; junction bases left unmatched: 10. The germline CDR1 and CDR2 sequences are DFQATT and SNEGSKA (reference sequence). CDR3 size: 15 residues. In nucleotides, the CDR3 is TGCAGTGCTTCTTCGGACAGGGAGGAGACAGATACGCAGTATTTT. Protein sequence: CSASSDREETDTQYF.

V gene TRBV20-1 combines with J gene TRBJ1-1, with 8 nucleotides matching TRBD1. Trimming cost V 5 bases and J 5 bases; bases outside gene matches: 4. Germline V gene sequence: CDR1 DFQATT, CDR2 SNEGSKA (reference sequence). This CDR3 spans 12 amino acids. The CDR3 is CSARTGTTEAFF. CDR3 DNA: TGCAGTGCTCGGACAGGGACTACTGAAGCTTTCTTT.

The V gene is TRBV7-2, the J gene TRBJ2-1, with 7 bases fitting TRBD2. With 0 bases clipped from V and 6 bases from J, the junction kept 8 bases outside the gene matches. Germline V lookup: CDR1 SGHTA, CDR2 FQGNSA. This CDR3 comprises 16 residues. The DNA of the CDR3 is TGTGCCAGCAGCTTAGCTTTCGGCGGGAGTTCCAATGAGCAGTTCTTC. This translates into CASSLAFGGSSNEQFF.

This clonotype occurred a few times. The CDR3 region has the DNA TGTGCCAGCAGCCAAGGGGACATGAACACTGAAGCTTTCTTT. Its translation is CASSQGDMNTEAFF. This rearrangement joins TRBV7-9 to TRBJ1-1, with a tentative D call TRBD1 (6 bases). V was trimmed by 5 bases and J by 0 bases, leaving 10 bases between them. Per germline, CDR1 SEHNR and CDR2 FQNEAQ (reference sequence). The CDR3 is made up of 14 amino acids.